This TCR beta chain was sequenced for a study of OX40 agonist ivuxolimab in advanced cancers. Regarding the complete study: Ivuxolimab, which targeted the costimulatory receptor OX40 (CD134), was an agonistic, fully human IgG2 monoclonal antibody. Peripheral TCRbeta sequencing aimed to test whether ivuxolimab altered TCR sequence diversity and caused clonal T-cell expansion. The paper reports the monotherapy dose-escalation portion (N = 52 patients) of the phase I ivuxolimab trial. In the dose-escalation cohort, 75% to 90% of patients were male, and the mean age was roughly 60 years with a range of about 20 to 79. Prior anti-PD-1, anti-PD-L1 or anti-CTLA-4 therapy was permitted, and approximately 40% of dose-escalation patients had received checkpoint inhibitors. Intravenous ivuxolimab was administered to patients every 2 weeks at six dose levels: 0.01, 0.1, 0.3, 1.5, 3 and 10 mg/kg. Among the approximately 54 dose-escalation patients, about 19 had hepatocellular carcinoma, 15 or so melanoma, 9 renal cell carcinoma and 9 head and neck cancer. Partial responses were achieved by three dose-escalation patients, of whom one had hepatocellular carcinoma and two had cutaneous melanoma. What the study reported, not specific to this receptor: The antigen specificity of the clonally expanded peripheral T cells was not determined. Low levels of normalized T-cell clonal expansion were also shown by some nonresponding patients. After ivuxolimab, expanded clones were on average more numerous among CD8+ T cells than among CD4+ T cells. At doses of 0.1 to 3.0 mg/kg, clonal expansion of both CD4+ and CD8+ blood T cells was observed from baseline to week 6. In the 0.1-3.0 mg/kg groups, partial responders were among the patients with the lowest normalized peripheral clonal expansion, particularly in CD8+ T cells.

For sequencing of the TCRbeta CDR3 region, genomic DNA was extracted from the sorted cells. TCRbeta CDR3 regions were sequenced using the immunoSEQ Assay. TCRdb mirrors the immuneACCESS table, restricted to in-frame sequences. Some clones are absent from its copies; in checked studies, under half trace to an unresolved V gene, and the reason for the others is unknown. The sample records 35,000 to 45,000 clones, 85% to 90% of which are singletons. The top ten hold roughly 4.5% of the sample. Trimming takes 0 bases from V and 0 bases from J, and the germline ends sit 3 bases apart. The CDR3 numbers 13 residues from cysteine through phenylalanine. Kept here is only the CDR3 DNA, which spans 39 bases and is read in frame from base 1. CDR1 and CDR2 are read off the germline V gene as SGDLS and YYNGEE. Of note for this clone: It lacks a known antigen. No much larger clone exists at a distance of one base, and base qualities are not known.

Patients with autoimmune disease history or receiving systemic immunosuppression were excluded from the trial. Peripheral blood for TCR sequencing was drawn from every dose cohort at baseline, at cycle 4 day 1 and at cycle 7 day 1. The samples were drawn from a first-in-human, open-label, multicenter phase I dose-escalation trial of ivuxolimab. Adults with locally advanced or metastatic melanoma, renal cell carcinoma, hepatocellular carcinoma or head and neck squamous cell carcinoma were enrolled in the trial. Before TCR sequencing, CD4+ T cells and CD8+ T cells from peripheral blood were sorted into separate populations.

The sample here was CD4+ or CD8+ T cells sorted from blood, taken in a trial of the OX40 agonist ivuxolimab. The sequence was collected from an adult with an advanced solid tumor such as melanoma, head and neck, liver or kidney cancer. The chain links TRBV9 with TRBJ1-1, with the D gene too uncertain to name. The nucleotide sequence reads as follows: TGTGCCAGCAGCGTAGGAATGAACACTGAAGCTTTCTTT. The encoded protein is CASSVGMNTEAFF.